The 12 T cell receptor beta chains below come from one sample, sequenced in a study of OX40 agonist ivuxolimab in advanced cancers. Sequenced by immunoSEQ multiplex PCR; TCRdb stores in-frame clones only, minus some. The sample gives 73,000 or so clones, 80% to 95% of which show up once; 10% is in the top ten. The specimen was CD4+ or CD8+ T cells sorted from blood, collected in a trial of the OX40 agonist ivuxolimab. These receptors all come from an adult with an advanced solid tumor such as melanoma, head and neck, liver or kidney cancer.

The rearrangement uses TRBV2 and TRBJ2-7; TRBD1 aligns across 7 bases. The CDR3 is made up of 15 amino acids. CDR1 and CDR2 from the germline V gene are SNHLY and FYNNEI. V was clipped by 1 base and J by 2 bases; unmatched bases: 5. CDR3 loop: CASSEGGGLTYEQYF. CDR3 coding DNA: TGTGCCAGCAGTGAAGGAGGGGGCCTCACCTACGAGCAGTACTTC.

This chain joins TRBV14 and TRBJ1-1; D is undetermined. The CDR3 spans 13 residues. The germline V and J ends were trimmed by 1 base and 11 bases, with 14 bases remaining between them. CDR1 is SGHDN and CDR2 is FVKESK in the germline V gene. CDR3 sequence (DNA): TGTGCCAGCAGCCAAGCATCAGGCCGGGAGGCTTTCTTT. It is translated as CASSQASGREAFF.

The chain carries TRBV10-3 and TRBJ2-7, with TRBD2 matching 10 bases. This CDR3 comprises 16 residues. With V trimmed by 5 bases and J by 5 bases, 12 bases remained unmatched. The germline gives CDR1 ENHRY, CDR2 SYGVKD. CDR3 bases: TGTGCCATCAGTTCTAGCGGGGGCCCCCTTCTAAACGAGCAGTACTTC. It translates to CAISSSGGPLLNEQYF.

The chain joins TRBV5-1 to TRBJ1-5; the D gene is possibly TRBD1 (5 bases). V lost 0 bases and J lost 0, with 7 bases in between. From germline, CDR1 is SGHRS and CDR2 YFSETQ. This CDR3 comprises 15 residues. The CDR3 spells CASSLAGVSNQPQHF. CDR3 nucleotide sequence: TGCGCCAGCAGCTTGGCGGGGGTTAGCAATCAGCCCCAGCATTTT.

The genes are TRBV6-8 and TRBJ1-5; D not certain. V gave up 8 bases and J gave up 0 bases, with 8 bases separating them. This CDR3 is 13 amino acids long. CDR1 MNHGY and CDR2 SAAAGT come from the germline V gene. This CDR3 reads CASPLFSNQPQHF. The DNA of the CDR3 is TGTGCCAGCCCGTTATTTAGCAATCAGCCCCAGCATTTT.

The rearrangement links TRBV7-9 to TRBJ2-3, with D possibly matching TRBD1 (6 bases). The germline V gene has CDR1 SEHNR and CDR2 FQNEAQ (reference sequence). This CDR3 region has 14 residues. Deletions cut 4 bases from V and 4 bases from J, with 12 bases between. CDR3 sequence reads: CASSSLGAPDTQYF. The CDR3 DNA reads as TGTGCCAGCAGCTCGCTGGGGGCCCCAGATACGCAGTATTTT. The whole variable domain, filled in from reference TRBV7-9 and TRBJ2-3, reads DTGVSQNPRHKITKRGQNVTFRCDPISEHNRLYWYRQTLGQGPEFLTYFQNEAQLEKSRLLSDRFSAERPKGSFSTLEIQRTEQGDSAMYLCASSSLGAPDTQYFGPGTRLTVL.

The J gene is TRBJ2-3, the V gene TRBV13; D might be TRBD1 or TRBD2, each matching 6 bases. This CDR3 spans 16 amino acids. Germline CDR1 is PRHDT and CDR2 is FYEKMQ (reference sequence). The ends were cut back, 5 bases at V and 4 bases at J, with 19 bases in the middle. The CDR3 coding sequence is TGTGCCAGCAGCACCAGAGTCGGGGGCACAGCAGATACGCAGTATTTT. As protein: CASSTRVGGTADTQYF.

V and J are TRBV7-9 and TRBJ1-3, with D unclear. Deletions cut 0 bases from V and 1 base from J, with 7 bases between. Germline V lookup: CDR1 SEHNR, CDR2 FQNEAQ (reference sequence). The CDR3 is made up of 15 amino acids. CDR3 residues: CASSLAGFSGNTIYF. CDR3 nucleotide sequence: TGTGCCAGCAGCTTAGCGGGCTTTTCTGGAAACACCATATATTTT. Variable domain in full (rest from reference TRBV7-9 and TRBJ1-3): DTGVSQNPRHKITKRGQNVTFRCDPISEHNRLYWYRQTLGQGPEFLTYFQNEAQLEKSRLLSDRFSAERPKGSFSTLEIQRTEQGDSAMYLCASSLAGFSGNTIYFGEGSWLTVV.

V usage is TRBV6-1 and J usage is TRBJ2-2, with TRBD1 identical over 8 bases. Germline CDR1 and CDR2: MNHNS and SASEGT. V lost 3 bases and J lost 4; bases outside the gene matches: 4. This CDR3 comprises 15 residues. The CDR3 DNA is TGTGCCAGCAGTGAGGACAGGGTGGGCACCGGGGAGCTGTTTTTT. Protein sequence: CASSEDRVGTGELFF.

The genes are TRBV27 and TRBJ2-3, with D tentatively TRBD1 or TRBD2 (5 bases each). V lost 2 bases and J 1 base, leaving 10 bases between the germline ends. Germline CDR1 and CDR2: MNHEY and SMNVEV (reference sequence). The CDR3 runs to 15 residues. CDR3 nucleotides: TGTGCCAGCAGTTTAGTTGTGGGGGGCACAGATACGCAGTATTTT. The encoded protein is CASSLVVGGTDTQYF.

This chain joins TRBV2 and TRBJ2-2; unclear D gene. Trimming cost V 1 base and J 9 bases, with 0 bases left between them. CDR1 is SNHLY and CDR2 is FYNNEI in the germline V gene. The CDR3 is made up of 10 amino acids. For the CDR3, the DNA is TGTGCCAGCAGTGAAGGGGAGCTGTTTTTT. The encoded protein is CASSEGELFF. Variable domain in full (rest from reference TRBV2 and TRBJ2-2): EPEVTQTPSHQVTQMGQEVILRCVPISNHLYFYWYRQILGQKVEFLVSFYNNEISEKSEIFDDQFSVERPDGSNFTLKIRSTKLEDSAMYFCASSEGELFFGEGSRLTVL.

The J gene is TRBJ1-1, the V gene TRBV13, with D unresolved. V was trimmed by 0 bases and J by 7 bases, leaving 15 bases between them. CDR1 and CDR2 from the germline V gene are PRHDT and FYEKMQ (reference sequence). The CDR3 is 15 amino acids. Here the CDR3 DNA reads TGTGCCAGCAGCTTAGGTAGGGCCCTTACCCGTGAAGCTTTCTTT. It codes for CASSLGRALTREAFF.